Listed below are T cell receptor beta chains from one sample, sequenced in a study of T cells in Graves' hyperthyroidism and ophthalmopathy. TCRdb independently ran MiXCR on the multiplex PCR reads; one entry per CDR3 protein. The sample records around 600,000 distinct CDR3 sequences, 14% being singletons. The source material was blood. These receptor sequences come from a woman between 18 and 29 years old with Graves' ophthalmopathy. The CDR3 runs from the conserved cysteine through the conserved F or W. Fields, in order: CDR3 protein, CDR3 DNA, clone size, D gene, J gene, V gene. D genes are given only for firm matches. Rows give clone size only sometimes, using once, few, many, or a class for an expanded clone.

cdr3_aa: CASSRMSLAGLNEQFF
cdr3_nt: TGTGCCAGTAGTAGGATGTCCCTAGCGGGACTCAATGAGCAGTTCTTC
clone_size: few
d_call: TRBD2
j_call: TRBJ2-1
v_call: TRBV19

cdr3_aa: CASSLHGLAGYYNEQFF
cdr3_nt: TGTGCCAGCAGCTTACATGGTCTAGCGGGATATTACAATGAGCAGTTCTTC
clone_size: many
d_call: TRBD2
j_call: TRBJ2-1
v_call: TRBV7-2

cdr3_aa: CASSNLGQGTGANVLTF
cdr3_nt: TGTGCCAGCAGTAACTTGGGACAGGGTACTGGGGCCAACGTCCTGACTTTC
clone_size: many
d_call: TRBD1
j_call: TRBJ2-6
v_call: TRBV28

cdr3_aa: CASSLYVRGTYEQYF
cdr3_nt: TGTGCCAGCAGCTTGTATGTCAGAGGCACTTACGAGCAGTACTTC
clone_size: few
d_call: -
j_call: TRBJ2-7
v_call: TRBV5-5

cdr3_aa: CASSLAVSPYEQYF
cdr3_nt: TGCGCCAGCAGCTTGGCCGTCAGCCCCTACGAGCAGTACTTC
clone_size: many
d_call: -
j_call: TRBJ2-7
v_call: TRBV5-1

cdr3_aa: CAWSRGERQPQHF
cdr3_nt: TGTGCCTGGAGTCGGGGGGAGAGACAGCCCCAGCATTTT
clone_size: many
d_call: -
j_call: TRBJ1-5
v_call: TRBV30

cdr3_aa: CASRAPGQGSYEQYF
cdr3_nt: TGTGCCAGTAGGGCCCCGGGACAGGGATCCTACGAGCAGTACTTC
clone_size: -
d_call: TRBD1
j_call: TRBJ2-7
v_call: TRBV19

cdr3_aa: CATSRDVSDTQYF
cdr3_nt: TGTGCCACCAGCAGAGATGTGTCAGACACACAGTACTTC
clone_size: many
d_call: -
j_call: TRBJ2-5
v_call: TRBV15

cdr3_aa: CAWRDTRDNLHQPQHF
cdr3_nt: TGTGCCTGGAGAGACACGCGGGACAACTTGCATCAGCCCCAGCATTTT
clone_size: few
d_call: -
j_call: TRBJ1-5
v_call: TRBV30

cdr3_aa: CAISELGTGYQPQHF
cdr3_nt: TGTGCCATCAGTGAGTTAGGGACAGGGTATCAGCCCCAGCATTTT
clone_size: many
d_call: TRBD1
j_call: TRBJ1-5
v_call: TRBV10-3

cdr3_aa: CAWSAGGNQPQHF
cdr3_nt: TGTGCCTGGAGTGCGGGGGGCAATCAGCCCCAGCATTTT
clone_size: many
d_call: -
j_call: TRBJ1-5
v_call: TRBV30

cdr3_aa: CASSYSNLSWTLTDTQYF
cdr3_nt: TGTGCCAGCAGTTACTCGAATCTTAGTTGGACACTCACAGATACGCAGTATTTT
clone_size: -
d_call: -
j_call: TRBJ2-3
v_call: TRBV6-9

cdr3_aa: CASSVLISGANVLTF
cdr3_nt: TGTGCCAGCAGTGTACTGATCTCTGGGGCCAACGTCCTGACTTTC
clone_size: many
d_call: -
j_call: TRBJ2-6
v_call: TRBV2

cdr3_aa: CASRDGKAGDTGELFF
cdr3_nt: TGCGCCAGCAGGGATGGGAAAGCGGGAGACACCGGGGAGCTGTTTTTT
clone_size: -
d_call: TRBD2
j_call: TRBJ2-2
v_call: TRBV5-1

cdr3_aa: CASGRGTGELFF
cdr3_nt: TGTGCCAGCGGTCGGGGGACCGGGGAGCTGTTTTTT
clone_size: many
d_call: -
j_call: TRBJ2-2
v_call: TRBV12-3/TRBV12-4

cdr3_aa: CASSWGQKQETQYF
cdr3_nt: TGTGCCAGCAGCTGGGGACAGAAGCAAGAGACCCAGTACTTC
clone_size: few
d_call: TRBD1
j_call: TRBJ2-5
v_call: TRBV9

cdr3_aa: CASSELAEETQYF
cdr3_nt: TGTGCCAGCAGTGAACTAGCGGAAGAGACCCAGTACTTC
clone_size: many
d_call: TRBD2
j_call: TRBJ2-5
v_call: TRBV7-9

cdr3_aa: CASSPGISGNTIYF
cdr3_nt: TGTGCCAGCAGTCCCGGGATCTCTGGAAACACCATATATTTT
clone_size: many
d_call: -
j_call: TRBJ1-3
v_call: TRBV27

cdr3_aa: CATSRGTSGSMETQYF
cdr3_nt: TGTGCCACCAGCAGAGGGACTAGCGGGAGTATGGAGACCCAGTACTTC
clone_size: many
d_call: TRBD2
j_call: TRBJ2-5
v_call: TRBV15

cdr3_aa: CASSLYTGSYEQYF
cdr3_nt: TGTGCCAGCAGCTTATACACAGGCTCCTACGAGCAGTACTTC
clone_size: many
d_call: -
j_call: TRBJ2-7
v_call: TRBV7-8

cdr3_aa: CASSIGLAGGAYEQFF
cdr3_nt: TGTGCCAGTAGTATCGGACTAGCGGGAGGTGCCTATGAGCAGTTCTTC
clone_size: few
d_call: TRBD2
j_call: TRBJ2-1
v_call: TRBV19

cdr3_aa: CASSYIMEYGYTF
cdr3_nt: TGTGCCAGCAGTTATATTATGGAGTATGGCTACACCTTC
clone_size: few
d_call: -
j_call: TRBJ1-2
v_call: TRBV6-2/TRBV6-3

cdr3_aa: CASSYPTGTGQGETQYF
cdr3_nt: TGTGCCAGCAGTTACCCAACCGGGACAGGTCAGGGAGAGACCCAGTACTTC
clone_size: few
d_call: TRBD1
j_call: TRBJ2-5
v_call: TRBV6-5

cdr3_aa: CASTKDPGGDIEAFF
cdr3_nt: TGTGCCAGTACCAAAGACCCAGGGGGGGACATTGAAGCTTTCTTT
clone_size: -
d_call: TRBD1
j_call: TRBJ1-1
v_call: TRBV19

cdr3_aa: CASSPGGGDYEQYF
cdr3_nt: TGTGCCAGCAGCCCTGGTGGAGGGGACTACGAGCAGTACTTC
clone_size: few
d_call: -
j_call: TRBJ2-7
v_call: TRBV9

cdr3_aa: CASSEISGQPQHF
cdr3_nt: TGTGCCAGCAGTGAAATTTCGGGACAGCCCCAGCATTTT
clone_size: few
d_call: -
j_call: TRBJ1-5
v_call: TRBV6-1

cdr3_aa: CAWSVGKRGYEQYF
cdr3_nt: TGTGCCTGGAGTGTAGGGAAAAGGGGTTACGAGCAGTACTTC
clone_size: many
d_call: -
j_call: TRBJ2-7
v_call: TRBV30

cdr3_aa: CATSDGGLARAKNIQYF
cdr3_nt: TGTGCCACCAGTGATGGGGGACTAGCTCGAGCCAAAAACATTCAGTACTTC
clone_size: many
d_call: TRBD2
j_call: TRBJ2-4
v_call: TRBV24-1

cdr3_aa: CASSPRNRDGTGEQFF
cdr3_nt: TGTGCCAGCAGCCCACGGAACCGGGACGGAACCGGAGAGCAGTTCTTC
clone_size: many
d_call: -
j_call: TRBJ2-1
v_call: TRBV7-8

cdr3_aa: CASSWASSYEQYF
cdr3_nt: TGTGCCAGCAGCTGGGCAAGCTCCTACGAGCAGTACTTC
clone_size: many
d_call: -
j_call: TRBJ2-7
v_call: TRBV7-9

cdr3_aa: CSAFQGPSSYNEQFF
cdr3_nt: TGCAGTGCGTTTCAGGGACCGAGCTCCTACAATGAGCAGTTCTTC
clone_size: many
d_call: -
j_call: TRBJ2-1
v_call: TRBV20-1

cdr3_aa: CASSEGGGATGELFF
cdr3_nt: TGTGCCAGCAGCGAAGGTGGGGGAGCTACCGGGGAGCTGTTTTTT
clone_size: many
d_call: -
j_call: TRBJ2-2
v_call: TRBV6-1

cdr3_aa: CASSPTDPGEVDTQYF
cdr3_nt: TGTGCCAGTAGCCCTACGGATCCGGGAGAGGTAGATACGCAGTATTTT
clone_size: -
d_call: -
j_call: TRBJ2-3
v_call: TRBV19

cdr3_aa: CASSLVAGVPHLEQFF
cdr3_nt: TGTGCCAGCAGCTTAGTGGCGGGAGTCCCACACCTGGAGCAGTTCTTC
clone_size: many
d_call: TRBD2
j_call: TRBJ2-1
v_call: TRBV7-2

cdr3_aa: CASSLDEGRNTF
cdr3_nt: TGTGCCAGCAGCTTGGACGAGGGTAGGAACACCTTC
clone_size: -
d_call: -
j_call: TRBJ1-2
v_call: TRBV5-6

cdr3_aa: CASMKWGNGNQPQHF
cdr3_nt: TGTGCCAGCATGAAGTGGGGGAACGGCAATCAGCCCCAGCATTTT
clone_size: many
d_call: -
j_call: TRBJ1-5
v_call: TRBV7-8

cdr3_aa: CASSPRDRGVRQYF
cdr3_nt: TGTGCCAGCAGTCCCCGGGACAGGGGGGTCAGGCAGTACTTC
clone_size: many
d_call: TRBD1
j_call: TRBJ2-7
v_call: TRBV27

cdr3_aa: CASSQGDIGRAAFF
cdr3_nt: TGTGCCAGCAGCCAGGGGGACATTGGGAGGGCAGCGTTCTTC
clone_size: -
d_call: -
j_call: TRBJ2-1
v_call: TRBV14

cdr3_aa: CASSQETGVTEAFF
cdr3_nt: TGTGCCAGCAGCCAAGAAACAGGGGTAACTGAAGCTTTCTTT
clone_size: few
d_call: TRBD1
j_call: TRBJ1-1
v_call: TRBV14

cdr3_aa: CSVEGYRETQYF
cdr3_nt: TGCAGCGTTGAAGGATACAGGGAGACCCAGTACTTC
clone_size: few
d_call: -
j_call: TRBJ2-5
v_call: TRBV29-1

cdr3_aa: CASSAGTHEQFF
cdr3_nt: TGTGCCAGCAGCGCCGGGACTCATGAGCAGTTCTTC
clone_size: many
d_call: -
j_call: TRBJ2-1
v_call: TRBV9

cdr3_aa: CASSLTGSSNQPQHF
cdr3_nt: TGTGCCAGCAGCTTGACCGGTTCCAGCAATCAGCCCCAGCATTTT
clone_size: many
d_call: -
j_call: TRBJ1-5
v_call: TRBV13